The clone carrying this T cell receptor (beta chain) was observed a few times. Its specificity is unknown. Germline V gene data show CDR1 as LGHNA and CDR2 as YSLEER. CDR3 size: 18 residues. The V gene lost 1 base and the J gene lost 1 base, with 19 bases spanning the gap. TCRdb itself ran the reads through MiXCR, one entry per CDR3 protein. Of roughly 500,000 distinct CDR3 sequences listed, 33% are singletons. The data belong to a study of T cell repertoires in cytomegalovirus infection. General study findings and limits: Ex vivo responses were dominated by HLA-C-restricted CMV-specific TCR beta clonotypes.

The chain carries TRBV4-3 and TRBJ1-2; D remains ambiguous. The clonotype comes from a human donor in good health (CMV status not recorded). Some clones in this sample may be carry-over from other donors' samples. Sequencing was performed on cultured PBMCs, taken from culture after CMV antigen stimulation. The CDR3 region has the DNA TGCGCCAGCAGCCAAGTTGTTATTCGAGAAGCCGTTAACTATGGCTACACCTTC. This gives the protein CASSQVVIREAVNYGYTF.